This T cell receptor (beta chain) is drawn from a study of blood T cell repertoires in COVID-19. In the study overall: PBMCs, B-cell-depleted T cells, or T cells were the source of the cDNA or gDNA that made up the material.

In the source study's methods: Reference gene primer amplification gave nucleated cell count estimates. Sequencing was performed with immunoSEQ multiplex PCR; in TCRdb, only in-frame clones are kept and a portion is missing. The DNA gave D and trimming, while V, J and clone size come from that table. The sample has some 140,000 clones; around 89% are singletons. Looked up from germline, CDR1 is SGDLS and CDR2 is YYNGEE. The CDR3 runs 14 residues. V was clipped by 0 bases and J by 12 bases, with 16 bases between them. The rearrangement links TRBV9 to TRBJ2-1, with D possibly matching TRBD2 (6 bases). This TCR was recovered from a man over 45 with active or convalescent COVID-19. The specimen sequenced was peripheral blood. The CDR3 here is CASSVAASDPGQFF. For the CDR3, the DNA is TGTGCCAGCAGCGTAGCTGCTAGCGACCCCGGGCAGTTCTTC.